What follows are 4 T cell receptor beta chains derived from one specimen sequenced in a study of OX40 agonist ivuxolimab in advanced cancers. The protocol was immunoSEQ multiplex PCR, while the TCRdb copy is restricted to in-frame clones and leaves out a portion. The sample has 65,000 or so clones, around 81% seen once. The sequencing used CD4+ or CD8+ T cells sorted from blood, collected in a trial of the OX40 agonist ivuxolimab. These receptors came from an adult with an advanced solid tumor such as melanoma, head and neck, liver or kidney cancer.

The chain is built from TRBV28 and TRBJ2-2, with a weak D call TRBD2 (7 bases). Germline-derived CDR1 and CDR2 are MDHEN and SYDVKM. V was cut by 3 bases and J by 6 bases, with 14 bases left in between. The CDR3 has 15 residues. The CDR3 here is CASSFPVGGPGELFF. The CDR3 nucleotides are TGTGCCAGCAGTTTTCCAGTCGGGGGGCCCGGGGAGCTGTTTTTT.

The rearrangement joins TRBV7-9 to TRBJ2-7, with D possibly TRBD2 on 5 matching bases. Germline CDR1 SEHNR, CDR2 FQNEAQ (reference sequence). The CDR3 spans 15 residues. Trimming pared 5 bases from V and 4 bases from J, leaving 18 bases between. CDR3 in amino acids: CASSQRSGYRYEQYF. CDR3 nucleotides: TGTGCCAGCAGCCAGAGGAGCGGATACCGTTACGAGCAGTACTTC.

V usage is TRBV28 and J usage is TRBJ1-5, with 8 bases that match TRBD1. J was trimmed by 5 bases and V by 3 bases; bases with no gene match: 9. The germline V gene encodes CDR1 MDHEN and CDR2 SYDVKM. CDR3 length: 16 amino acids. The CDR3 is CASSFPQGASDQPQHF. The CDR3 DNA reads as TGTGCCAGCAGTTTCCCCCAGGGGGCGTCCGATCAGCCCCAGCATTTT. The full variable domain, completed using reference TRBV28 and TRBJ1-5, is DVKVTQSSRYLVKRTGEKVFLECVQDMDHENMFWYRQDPGLGLRLIYFSYDVKMKEKGDIPEGYSVSREKKERFSLILESASTNQTSMYLCASSFPQGASDQPQHFGDGTRLSIL.

The chain links TRBV7-6 to TRBJ2-3; possibly TRBD1 for D (5 bases). V shed 5 bases and J shed 6 bases, with 15 bases lying between them. The germline V gene has CDR1 SGHVS and CDR2 FNYEAQ. This CDR3 has 14 residues. The CDR3 protein is CASSPGLGQDTQYF. The CDR3 region has the DNA TGTGCCAGCAGCCCAGGGTTGGGGCAGGATACGCAGTATTTT. The full variable domain, rest sourced from reference TRBV7-6 and TRBJ2-3, is GAGVSQSPRYKVTKRGQDVALRCDPISGHVSLYWYRQALGQGPEFLTYFNYEAQQDKSGLPNDRFSAERPEGSISTLTIQRTEQRDSAMYRCASSPGLGQDTQYFGPGTRLTVL.